Below, one T cell receptor beta chain is given with its context. This entry is derived from a study of blood T cell repertoires in COVID-19. Background on the study: Some COVID-19 samples were acute and others convalescent; all came from the United States, Italy and Spain. In each case, the material was cDNA or gDNA derived from T cells, B-cell-depleted T cells, or PBMCs.

The CDR3 sequence is 14 residues long. CDR1 and CDR2 (germline): SNHLY, FYNNEI. The V and J ends lost 5 bases and 0 bases, in that order; junction bases with no gene match: 2. Method: immunoSEQ multiplex PCR; TCRdb's copy keeps in-frame clones and lacks some. There are approximately 210,000 clones in the sample; around 84% occur only once, and more than 9% lies in the top ten. The TCR sequence derives from a woman of 80 years or more with COVID-19, enrolled during active disease. Sample: peripheral blood. The chain couples TRBV2 to TRBJ2-5; 8 bases line up with TRBD2. The DNA for the CDR3 is TGTGCCAGCAGTCCTAGCGGGTACCAAGAGACCCAGTACTTC. Residues: CASSPSGYQETQYF.